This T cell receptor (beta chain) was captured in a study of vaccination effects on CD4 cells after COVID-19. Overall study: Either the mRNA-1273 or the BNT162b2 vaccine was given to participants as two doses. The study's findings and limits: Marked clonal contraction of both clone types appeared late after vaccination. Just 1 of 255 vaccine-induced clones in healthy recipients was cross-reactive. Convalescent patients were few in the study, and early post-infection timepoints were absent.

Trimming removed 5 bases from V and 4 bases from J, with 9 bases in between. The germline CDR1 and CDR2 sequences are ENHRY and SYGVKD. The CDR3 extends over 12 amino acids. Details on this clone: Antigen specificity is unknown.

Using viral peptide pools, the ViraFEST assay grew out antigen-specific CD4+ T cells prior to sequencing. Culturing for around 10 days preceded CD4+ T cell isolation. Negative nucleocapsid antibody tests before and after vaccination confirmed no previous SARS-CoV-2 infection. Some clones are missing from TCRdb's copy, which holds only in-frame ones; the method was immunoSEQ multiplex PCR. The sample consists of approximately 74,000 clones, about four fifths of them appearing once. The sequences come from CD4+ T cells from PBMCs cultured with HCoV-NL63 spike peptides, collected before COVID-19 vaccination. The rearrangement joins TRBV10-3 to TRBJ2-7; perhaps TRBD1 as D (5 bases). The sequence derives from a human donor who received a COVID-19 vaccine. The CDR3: CAISPSGYEQYV. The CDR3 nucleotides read TGTGCCATCAGTCCCTCAGGGTACGAGCAGTACGTC.